This T cell receptor (beta chain) came from a study of early T cells in non-severe SARS-CoV-2 infection. Across the whole study: Sequencing input comprised bulk RNA from unsorted whole blood; chain pairing was not available.

Germline trimming cut 4 bases from V and 6 bases from J; bases unmatched to any gene: 8. CDR1 and CDR2 from the germline V gene are SGHNT and YYREEE (reference sequence). The CDR3 contains 16 residues. Unique molecular identifiers were attached to individual cDNA molecules. TCRdb analysed the 5' RACE reads with MiXCR anew, one entry per CDR3 protein. The sample carries fewer than 85,000 distinct CDR3 sequences, about a sixth recorded once. Study outcomes and limitations: The study's VDJdb matching favored anti-spike CD8 responses and missed private and CD4 specificities.

This clonotype was observed many times. Its target is not known. Specimen: whole blood. The sequence was collected from an adult who was a healthcare worker with PCR-confirmed SARS-CoV-2 infection or an uninfected control (not recorded which). V and J are TRBV5-4 and TRBJ2-2, with 11 bases that match TRBD2. For the CDR3, the DNA is TGTGCCAGCAGCCCCTCGGGACTAGCGGTCCCCGGGGAGCTGTTTTTT. It is translated as CASSPSGLAVPGELFF.